A single TCR beta chain is shown here with its context. This entry belongs to a study of blood T cell repertoires in COVID-19. Data came from immunoSEQ multiplex PCR; TCRdb stores just in-frame clones and leaves some out. The sample has about 90,000 clones; about four fifths are singletons. The CDR3 runs 15 residues. CDR1 is GTSNPN, CDR2 SVGIG, per germline (reference sequence). With 2 bases removed from V and 3 bases from J, the gap between germline ends came to 16 bases. This receptor was identified in a man aged 55 to 70 with acute or convalescent COVID-19. This chain connects TRBV30 to TRBJ1-2, with a weak D call TRBD1 (5 bases). The sample was peripheral blood. The CDR3 sequence is CAWSSPGGVYYGYTF. The CDR3 region has the DNA TGTGCCTGGAGTAGTCCGGGGGGGGTCTACTATGGCTACACCTTC.